The 4 T cell receptor beta chains presented below share a single source sample, sequenced in a study of T cells after yellow fever vaccination. MiXCR was run by TCRdb on the 5' RACE reads, yielding one entry per CDR3 protein. The sample consists of 500,000 to 650,000 distinct CDR3 sequences, 17% of them appearing once. The sequencing here drew on PBMCs, taken about 5 days after the first yellow fever vaccination. These TCRs come from a man aged 18 to 35 who received the YFV17D yellow fever vaccine.

This CDR3 is CSAQPQGYSTDTQYF. The CDR3 coding sequence is TGCAGTGCCCAGCCTCAGGGGTATAGCACAGATACGCAGTATTTT. This rearrangement joins TRBV20-1 to TRBJ2-3; a weak D match, TRBD1 (6 bases). Germline CDR1 DFQATT, CDR2 SNEGSKA (reference sequence). Trimming removed 6 bases at V and 0 bases at J, with 16 bases between. This CDR3 spans 15 amino acids.

The rearrangement links TRBV6-6 to TRBJ2-5; a possible D gene is TRBD1 (5 bases). The ends were cut back, 8 bases at V and 3 bases at J, with 13 bases in the middle. Germline CDR1 reads MNHNY; CDR2 reads SVGAGI (reference sequence). There are 13 residues in the CDR3. The CDR3 region has the DNA TGTGCCAGCTATCAGGGAATTGAAGAGACCCAGTACTTC. The encoded protein is CASYQGIEETQYF.

This clonotype was picked up a small number of times. The chain has TRBV20-1 and TRBJ2-7, with 10 positions matching TRBD1. The CDR3 totals 12 residues. V lost 3 bases and J lost 5; bases outside the gene matches: 1. Germline CDR1 is DFQATT and CDR2 is SNEGSKA (reference sequence). The CDR3 coding sequence is TGCAGTGCTAGTGACAGGGGGCACGAGCAGTACTTC. It yields the protein CSASDRGHEQYF.

The chain links TRBV7-9 to TRBJ2-5, with D possibly TRBD1 on 6 matching bases. Per the germline V gene, CDR1 is SEHNR and CDR2 is FQNEAQ (reference sequence). The CDR3 loop spans 15 amino acids. The ends were cut back, 1 base at V and 5 bases at J, with 14 bases in the middle. The CDR3 region has the DNA TGTGCCAGCAGCTTAGTTACAGGGCAGTACGAGACCCAGTACTTC. This gives the protein CASSLVTGQYETQYF.